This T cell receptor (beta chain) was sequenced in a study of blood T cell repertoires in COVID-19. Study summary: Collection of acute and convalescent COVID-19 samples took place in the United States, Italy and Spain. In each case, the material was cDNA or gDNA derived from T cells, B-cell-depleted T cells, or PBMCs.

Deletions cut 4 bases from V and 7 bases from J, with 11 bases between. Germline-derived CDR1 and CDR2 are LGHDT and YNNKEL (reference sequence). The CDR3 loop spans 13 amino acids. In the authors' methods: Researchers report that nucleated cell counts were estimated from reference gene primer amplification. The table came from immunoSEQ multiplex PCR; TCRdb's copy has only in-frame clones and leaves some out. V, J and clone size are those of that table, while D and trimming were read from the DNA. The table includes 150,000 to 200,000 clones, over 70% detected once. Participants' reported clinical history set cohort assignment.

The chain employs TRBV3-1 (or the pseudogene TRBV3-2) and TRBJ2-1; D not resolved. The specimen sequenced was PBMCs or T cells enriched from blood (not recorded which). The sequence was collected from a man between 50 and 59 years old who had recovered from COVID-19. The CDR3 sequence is CASSRASRNEQFF. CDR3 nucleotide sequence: TGTGCCAGCAGCCGCGCCTCGAGGAATGAGCAGTTCTTC.